This T cell receptor (beta chain) appears in the sequencing data of a study of human T cells and chemical hapten exposure. General observations from the study: The count of PT1 expanded TCRs correlated positively with patch test score. The formation of large CDR3 similarity clusters by expanded TCRs significantly exceeded that of controls.

For this clonotype: The antigen is undetermined.

As to time point: patch test 1, 2 weeks after DPC sensitization. The treatment was: therapeutic diphenylcyclopropenone sensitization with weekly scalp DPC. TCRdb independently ran MiXCR on the RACE reads; one entry per CDR3 protein. There are around 300,000 distinct CDR3 sequences in the sample; 5.5% to 8% occur only once, and around 8.4% lies in the top ten. The ends lost 5 bases at V and 7 bases at J; junction bases unmatched: 14. The CDR3 is made up of 15 amino acids. CDR1 and CDR2 (germline): SEHNR, FQNEAQ (reference sequence). This specimen was whole blood, taken in connection with sensitization to the hapten diphenylcyclopropenone (DPC). This chain links TRBV7-9 with TRBJ2-7, with 7 positions matching TRBD2. This receptor was taken from a young woman with alopecia areata. Some clones in this sample may be carry-over from other donors' samples. Written as DNA, the CDR3 is TGTGCCAGCAGCCCGGGAGGACCATTATCAGGGGAGCAGTACTTC. This codes for CASSPGGPLSGEQYF.